The clone carrying this T cell receptor (beta chain) has at least ten counts. The antigen remains unidentified. V trimming: 1 base; J trimming: 6 bases; junction bases outside the gene matches: 6. CDR3 size: 15 residues. Per germline, CDR1 DFQATT and CDR2 SNEGSKA (reference sequence). Sample time point: newly diagnosed GD, antithyroid drugs for less than 3 months. Scientists built the TCR library using RNA that was extracted from PBMCs. An endocrinology unit in Xi'an, China, supplied the patients. Into tubes containing EDTA, approximately 9 milliliters of peripheral blood were drawn. To make TCR beta libraries, researchers used iRepertoire HTBI primers and Arm-PCR of CDR3 regions. MiXCR was run by TCRdb on the multiplex PCR reads, yielding one entry per CDR3 protein. The table shows about 540,000 distinct CDR3 sequences, with roughly 12% occurring only once. These data originate in a study of regulatory T cells in long-lasting Graves disease. The study, taken as a whole, reports: Patients with persistent disease showed a bias toward TRBV28, TRBJ1-2 and TRBJ2-5.

The sample also formed part of further work on T cells in Graves' hyperthyroidism and ophthalmopathy. That work adds: A first-round RT-PCR of the TCR CDR3 used the HTBI primer set.

The sample consisted of peripheral blood mononuclear cells (PBMCs), taken at new diagnosis, from a patient treated with antithyroid drugs. The source of this sequence is a man aged 25-40 years with Graves disease. V usage is TRBV20-1 and J usage is TRBJ2-1, with 10 bases matching TRBD2. DNA of the CDR3: TGCAGTGCTAGAGCCGGGACTAGCGCAACCAATGAGCAGTTCTTC. Amino acid sequence: CSARAGTSATNEQFF.